The 30 T cell receptor beta chains below come from one sample, sequenced in a study of Graves' ophthalmopathy and Graves' hyperthyroidism. Amplified TCR beta CDR3 regions were obtained using RNA transcripts as template. RT-PCR was first run with HTBI primers, then multiplex PCR in a second round. MiXCR, run by TCRdb on the multiplex PCR reads, gives a single entry per CDR3 protein. The sample yields roughly 380,000 distinct CDR3 sequences, about 16% seen once. Sequenced: peripheral blood. These receptors originate from a woman between 18 and 29 years old with stable Graves' hyperthyroidism.

V usage is TRBV18 and J usage is TRBJ2-2, with D possibly called TRBD1 or TRBD2 (5 bases each). CDR1 KGHSH and CDR2 LQKENI come from the germline V gene. V lost 0 bases and J 2 bases, leaving 13 bases between the germline ends. CDR3 size: 17 residues. The chain's CDR3 is CASSPPTGTRNTGELFF. The CDR3 coding sequence is TGTGCCAGCTCACCACCTACCGGGACCCGAAACACCGGGGAGCTGTTTTTT.

This clonotype occurred a few times. Germline and junction disagree at one end, which may indicate a read error. The V and J genes are TRBV6-5 and TRBJ2-4; 7 bases agree with TRBD2. The CDR3 spans 16 residues. Looked up from germline, CDR1 is MNHEY and CDR2 is SVGAGI. The CDR3, as DNA: TGTGCCAGCAGTTATGGGGGGGGGTTAGCCAAAAACATTAAGTACTTC. Translation: CASSYGGGLAKNIKYF.

The chain has TRBV11-3 and TRBJ2-7, with D unresolved. CDR1 SGHNT and CDR2 YENEEA come from the germline V gene. CDR3 length equals 14 residues. Between the trimmed V and J ends, which lost 5 bases and 3 bases, there was a span of 14 bases. In DNA form, the CDR3 reads TGTGCCAGCAGCCTGGGAAGGATGATCTACGAGCAGTACTTC. Translation: CASSLGRMIYEQYF.

This clonotype has at least ten counts. V is TRBV20-1 and J is TRBJ1-6; D ambiguous. Germline assignment: CDR1 DFQATT and CDR2 SNEGSKA (reference sequence). Trimming shortened V by 0 bases and J by 8 bases, and 14 bases separated the two germline ends. This CDR3 comprises 15 residues. Here the CDR3 reads CSARDFTRVDSPLHF. The CDR3 DNA sequence: TGCAGTGCTAGAGATTTCACACGGGTGGATTCACCCCTCCACTTT.

In its sample, this clonotype was seen many times. The chain recombines TRBV6-5 with TRBJ2-7; a weak D match, TRBD2 (6 bases). This CDR3 has 12 amino acids. Trimming pared 6 bases from V and 6 bases from J, leaving 12 bases between. Germline V gives CDR1 MNHEY, CDR2 SVGAGI. The CDR3 DNA sequence: TGTGCCAGCAGAAAGACTAGTGGCGAGCAGTACTTC. Translated: CASRKTSGEQYF.

This chain joins TRBV20-1 and TRBJ1-1; D gene ambiguous. Looked up from germline, CDR1 is DFQATT and CDR2 is SNEGSKA (reference sequence). The V and J ends lost 0 bases and 4 bases respectively, with 12 bases between them. This CDR3 is built from 14 residues. CDR3 sequence reads: CSARDLQVSTEAFF. CDR3 sequence (DNA): TGCAGTGCTAGAGATCTCCAGGTGAGCACTGAAGCTTTCTTT.

This clonotype was counted ten times or more. The genes are TRBV20-1 and TRBJ1-2, with 7 positions matching TRBD1. V lost 0 bases to trimming and J lost 8 bases; unmatched junction nucleotides: 12. Germline CDR1 and CDR2: DFQATT and SNEGSKA (reference sequence). CDR3 length equals 15 residues. The CDR3 DNA is TGCAGTGCTAGAGATTACGCAGGGGGGTTTTTAGGCTACACCTTC. It yields the protein CSARDYAGGFLGYTF.

This clonotype was picked up a small number of times. The chain recombines TRBV9 with TRBJ2-7; 10 bases line up with TRBD1. The CDR3 is 15 residues long. The V gene end was trimmed by 3 bases and the J gene end by 1 base; junction bases not matched to a gene: 4. Germline CDR1 SGDLS, CDR2 YYNGEE. The CDR3 is CASSGGDRGSYEQYF. The CDR3 bases are TGTGCCAGCAGCGGGGGGGACAGGGGATCCTACGAGCAGTACTTC.

This clonotype was counted ten times or more. V and J are TRBV11-2 and TRBJ2-5, with D perhaps matching TRBD1 (5 bases). This CDR3 is built from 14 residues. Per the germline V gene, CDR1 is SGHAT and CDR2 is FQNNGV. V was cut by 2 bases and J by 7 bases, with 14 bases left in between. The CDR3 DNA reads TGTGCCAGCAGCTTATCTGGGGCCCATGGGACCCAGTACTTC. It specifies CASSLSGAHGTQYF.

This clonotype was detected ten times or more. The V gene is TRBV12-3 or TRBV12-4, the J gene TRBJ2-2; the D gene is possibly TRBD1 (6 bases). The V end was cut by 7 bases, the J end by 3 bases, with 24 bases between. The CDR3 contains 18 residues. The CDR3 coding sequence is TGTGCCAGCACGATTAAAGGGACATTCGTGGCGTACACCGGGGAGCTGTTTTTT. It encodes CASTIKGTFVAYTGELFF.

This clonotype was detected once. The chain employs TRBV5-1 and TRBJ1-1; the D gene is possibly TRBD1 (5 bases). The CDR3 extends over 16 amino acids. CDR1 and CDR2 from the germline V gene are SGHRS and YFSETQ. V was clipped by 0 bases and J by 1 base, with 13 bases between them. The chain's CDR3 is CASSLDRGAGNTEAFF. The DNA for the CDR3 is TGCGCCAGCAGCTTGGATAGGGGCGCTGGGAACACTGAAGCTTTCTTT.

This clonotype came up many times. The chain combines TRBV7-8 with TRBJ2-5, with 10 bases identical to TRBD2. In germline, CDR1 is SGHVS, CDR2 FQNEAQ. The CDR3 is 15 residues long. V dropped 2 bases and J dropped 4; count of bases not matched to a gene: 4. The CDR3 region has the DNA TGTGCCAGCAGCTTACTAGCGGGGGTCGGAGAGACCCAGTACTTC. Amino acid sequence: CASSLLAGVGETQYF.

The chain recombines TRBV6-1 with TRBJ1-2; D call uncertain. V was trimmed by 0 bases and J by 6 bases, leaving 17 bases between them. Per germline, CDR1 MNHNS and CDR2 SASEGT. The CDR3 spans 16 residues. CDR3 nucleotide sequence: TGTGCCAGCAGTGAAGCTCGCTGGGCCCTGGACCATGGCTACACCTTC. Protein: CASSEARWALDHGYTF.

As concerns this clonotype: Given a much more abundant clone one base away, this may be a read error. The chain employs TRBV4-2 and TRBJ2-7, with 15 bases fitting TRBD2. The J segment lost 5 bases and the V segment lost 4 bases, leaving 12 bases of the junction unmatched. CDR1 LGHNA and CDR2 YNFKEQ come from the germline V gene. This CDR3 comprises 18 residues. CDR3 in DNA: TGTGCCAGCAGCCCGGCCGGGACTAGCGGGGGGACGTGGCACGAGCAGTACTTC. Translation: CASSPAGTSGGTWHEQYF.

This clonotype was picked up many times. The chain is built from TRBV5-1 and TRBJ2-5, with D unclear. The CDR3 consists of 13 residues. Germline V gene sequence: CDR1 SGHRS, CDR2 YFSETQ. V dropped 7 bases and J dropped 3 bases, with 13 bases sitting between them. CDR3 in DNA: TGCGCCAGCGCCTTGGCCGAAAAAGAGACCCAGTACTTC. It codes for CASALAEKETQYF.

The table lists this clonotype with many counts. The CDR3 DNA reads as TGTGCCAGCAGTTTAGTAACGCGCGCTAACTATGGCTACACCTTC. Encoded protein: CASSLVTRANYGYTF. The rearrangement links TRBV12-3 or TRBV12-4 to TRBJ1-2; D unresolved. The CDR3 is 15 amino acids. V was clipped by 1 base and J by 0 bases, with 9 bases between them.

This clonotype was detected many times. V gene TRBV10-3 combines with J gene TRBJ2-5; D may be TRBD1 (6 bases). With 4 bases removed from V and 3 bases from J, the gap between germline ends came to 12 bases. This CDR3 has 14 residues. Germline CDR1 ENHRY, CDR2 SYGVKD. The CDR3, as DNA: TGTGCCATCAGTGGTAAACAGGGCAAAGAGACCCAGTACTTC. Its translation is CAISGKQGKETQYF.

In nucleotides, the CDR3 is TGTGCCAGCAGCCAATGGACAGGGGGTTCTGAAGCTTTCTTT. Encoded protein: CASSQWTGGSEAFF. The J gene is TRBJ1-1, the V gene TRBV4-2, with 10 positions matching TRBD1. J was trimmed by 6 bases and V by 2 bases; bases with no gene match: 3. Germline loops: CDR1 LGHNA, CDR2 YNFKEQ. The CDR3 spans 14 residues.

This clonotype has at least ten counts. V usage is TRBV10-3 and J usage is TRBJ2-5; 9 bases align to TRBD1. V lost 4 bases, J lost 3 bases, and 6 bases stayed unmatched. The CDR3 contains 15 residues. The germline CDR1 and CDR2 sequences are ENHRY and SYGVKD. The DNA of the CDR3 is TGTGCCATCAGTGCCGATAGGACAGGGGAAGAGACCCAGTACTTC. Its translation: CAISADRTGEETQYF.

The chain joins TRBV7-6 to TRBJ1-3; no firm D call. The V gene lost 2 bases and the J gene lost 2 bases, with 13 bases spanning the gap. Looked up from germline, CDR1 is SGHVS and CDR2 is FNYEAQ. This CDR3 has 16 amino acids. CDR3 amino acids: CASSLSVSGAGNTIYF. CDR3 DNA sequence: TGTGCCAGCAGCTTATCAGTTTCTGGCGCTGGAAACACCATATATTTT. Drawing the rest from reference TRBV7-6 and TRBJ1-3, the complete variable domain is GAGVSQSPRYKVTKRGQDVALRCDPISGHVSLYWYRQALGQGPEFLTYFNYEAQQDKSGLPNDRFSAERPEGSISTLTIQRTEQRDSAMYRCASSLSVSGAGNTIYFGEGSWLTVV.

This clonotype was picked up a small number of times. This chain uses TRBV7-3 with TRBJ2-6, with D perhaps TRBD1 (8 bases). The germline CDR1 and CDR2 sequences are SGHTA and FQGTGA. There are 18 residues in the CDR3. Between the trimmed V and J ends, which lost 5 bases and 0 bases, there was a span of 17 bases. CDR3 sequence: CASSKTGGDFSGANVLTF. DNA for the CDR3: TGTGCCAGCAGCAAAACAGGGGGGGACTTCTCTGGGGCCAACGTCCTGACTTTC.

This clonotype was observed at least ten times. This chain connects TRBV7-9 to TRBJ1-1; D is unclear. Germline V gene lookup returns CDR1 SEHNR and CDR2 FQNEAQ (reference sequence). Trimming removed 11 bases from V and 0 bases from J, with 13 bases in between. There are 13 residues in the CDR3. CDR3 DNA: TGTGCCGGTCTACTAGACTTGAACACTGAAGCTTTCTTT. It encodes CAGLLDLNTEAFF.

The table lists this clonotype with a few counts. Since a much larger clone is just one base distant, this may be a read error. The conserved phenylalanine or tryptophan is not found at the CDR3 terminus, so this likely reflects a read error. The V gene is TRBV2, the J gene TRBJ1-1; unclear D gene. The V gene lost 7 bases and the J gene lost 3 bases, with 6 bases spanning the gap. The CDR3 is 11 residues long. From germline, CDR1 is SNHLY and CDR2 FYNNEI. Written as DNA, the CDR3 is TGTGCCAGCACCCGGGACACTGAAGCTTTCCTT. Its protein product is CASTRDTEAFL.

This clonotype was seen ten or more times. The rearrangement joins TRBV5-1 to TRBJ1-1, with a tentative D call TRBD1 (6 bases). Trimming took 3 bases from V and 2 from J, leaving 14 bases between them. Germline V lookup: CDR1 SGHRS, CDR2 YFSETQ. The CDR3 runs 15 residues. The chain's CDR3 is CASSSRGASNTEAFF. The DNA of the CDR3 is TGCGCCAGCAGCTCCCGGGGGGCGTCAAACACTGAAGCTTTCTTT. The full variable domain, in which reference TRBV5-1 and TRBJ1-1 provide the parts outside the CDR3, is KAGVTQTPRYLIKTRGQQVTLSCSPISGHRSVSWYQQTPGQGLQFLFEYFSETQRNKGNFPGRFSGRQFSNSRSEMNVSTLELGDSALYLCASSSRGASNTEAFFGQGTRLTVV.

This clonotype was observed at least ten times. The chain employs TRBV6-5 and TRBJ2-1, with D possibly TRBD1 on 6 matching bases. The CDR3 totals 16 residues. V lost 0 bases and J lost 7, with 16 bases in between. Per germline, CDR1 MNHEY and CDR2 SVGAGI. In nucleotides, the CDR3 is TGTGCCAGCAGTTACTCCACCGTGACAGGCCCTAATGAGCAGTTCTTC. It encodes CASSYSTVTGPNEQFF.

The chain uses TRBV7-6 and TRBJ2-2; D might be TRBD2 (7 bases). V dropped 10 bases and J dropped 4 bases, with 10 bases sitting between them. The CDR3 sequence is 12 residues long. Germline V gene sequence: CDR1 SGHVS, CDR2 FNYEAQ. CDR3 loop: CATGGRTGELFF. CDR3 nucleotide sequence: TGTGCCACCGGGGGGCGCACCGGGGAGCTGTTTTTT.

This clonotype was seen repeatedly, ten times or more. The rearrangement uses TRBV11-2 and TRBJ2-7; D is possibly TRBD1 (6 bases). Between the trimmed V and J ends, which lost 5 bases and 1 base, there was a span of 15 bases. From germline, CDR1 is SGHAT and CDR2 FQNNGV. The CDR3 runs to 15 residues. This chain's CDR3 is CASSTIRGSSYEQYF. The CDR3 DNA is TGTGCCAGCAGCACAATCAGGGGCTCGTCCTACGAGCAGTACTTC.

This clonotype was counted many times. This chain joins TRBV7-2 and TRBJ2-5; D is perhaps TRBD2 (6 bases). Trimming removed 1 base from V and 4 bases from J, with 10 bases in between. The CDR3 spans 14 residues. Looked up from germline, CDR1 is SGHTA and CDR2 is FQGNSA. DNA for the CDR3: TGTGCCAGCAGCTTAGGAATCGGGGGAGAGACCCAGTACTTC. The encoded protein is CASSLGIGGETQYF.

In its sample, this clonotype was seen many times. The chain joins TRBV7-2 to TRBJ2-2; 11 nucleotides line up with TRBD2. This CDR3 has 15 residues. V dropped 4 bases and J dropped 6; count of bases not matched to a gene: 4. Germline V CDR1 and CDR2: SGHTA, FQGNSA. The CDR3 nucleotides are TGTGCCAGCAGCTCGAGACTAGCGGGGTCCGGGGAGCTGTTTTTT. Translation: CASSSRLAGSGELFF.

Remarks on this clonotype: A much bigger clone sits one base away, suggesting this may be a read error. This chain links TRBV19 with TRBJ1-1, with D tentatively TRBD1 (6 bases). The CDR3 is 13 residues long. Germline loops: CDR1 LNHDA, CDR2 SQIVND (reference sequence). CDR3 sequence reads: CASSIRGNTEACF. In DNA form, the CDR3 reads TGTGCCAGTAGTATAAGGGGGAACACTGAAGCTTGCTTT.